The sequence of this T cell receptor (beta chain) was determined in a study of blood T cell repertoires in COVID-19. About the research overall: From the United States, Italy and Spain came samples of acute and convalescent COVID-19.

Profiled with immunoSEQ multiplex PCR; TCRdb holds only in-frame clones, not every one. The sample lists around 78,000 clones; about 89% were seen once. Germline CDR1 and CDR2: KGHSH and LQKENI. The CDR3 runs to 12 residues. Deletions cut 3 bases from V and 11 bases from J, with 11 bases between. Input material: PBMCs or T cells enriched from blood (not recorded which). The source is a woman aged 45-65 years with acute COVID-19. The rearrangement joins TRBV18 to TRBJ2-1; a weak D match, TRBD1 (6 bases). CDR3 nucleotides: TGTGCCAGCTCACCGGACAGAACCCAGCAGTTCTTC. This gives the protein CASSPDRTQQFF.